This entry concerns a single T cell receptor (beta chain). CDR3 length: 15 residues. CDR1 and CDR2 from the germline V gene are MNHEY and SVGAGI. J lost 2 bases, V lost 6 bases, and 7 bases had no gene match. The data were obtained in a study of blood T cell repertoires in COVID-19. In the study overall: Sites in the United States, Italy and Spain provided acute and convalescent COVID-19 samples. T cells, B-cell-depleted T cells, or PBMCs supplied cDNA or gDNA.

Seattle-derived patients entered the study during active infection and were followed longitudinally. Source study methods: The authors estimated nucleated cell counts from reference gene primer amplification. Produced via immunoSEQ multiplex PCR; TCRdb's table is partial and in-frame only. Clone size and V and J calls were adopted from that table, with D and trimming inferred from the DNA. The table has 200,000 to 250,000 clones, about four fifths seen once. Sequenced sample: peripheral blood. The chain combines TRBV6-5 with TRBJ2-1; 7 nucleotides match TRBD1. This sequence was found in an elderly woman with COVID-19, enrolled during active disease. CDR3 nucleotide sequence: TGTGCCAGCAGCCGCCTGGGGACAGCCTACAATGAGCAGTTCTTC. Protein: CASSRLGTAYNEQFF.